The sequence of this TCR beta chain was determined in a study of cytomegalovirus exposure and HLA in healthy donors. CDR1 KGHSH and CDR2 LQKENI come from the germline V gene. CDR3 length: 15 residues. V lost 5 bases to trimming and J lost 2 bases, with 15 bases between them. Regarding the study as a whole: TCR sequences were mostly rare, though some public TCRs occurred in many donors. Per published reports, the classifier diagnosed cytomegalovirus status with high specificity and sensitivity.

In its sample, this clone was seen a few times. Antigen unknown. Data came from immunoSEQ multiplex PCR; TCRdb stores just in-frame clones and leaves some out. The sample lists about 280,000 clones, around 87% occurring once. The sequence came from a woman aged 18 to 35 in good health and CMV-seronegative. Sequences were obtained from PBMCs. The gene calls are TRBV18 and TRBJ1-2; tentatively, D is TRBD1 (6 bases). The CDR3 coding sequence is TGTGCCAGCTCAGTAGAGACAGGTCGCAACTATGGCTACACCTTC. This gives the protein CASSVETGRNYGYTF.